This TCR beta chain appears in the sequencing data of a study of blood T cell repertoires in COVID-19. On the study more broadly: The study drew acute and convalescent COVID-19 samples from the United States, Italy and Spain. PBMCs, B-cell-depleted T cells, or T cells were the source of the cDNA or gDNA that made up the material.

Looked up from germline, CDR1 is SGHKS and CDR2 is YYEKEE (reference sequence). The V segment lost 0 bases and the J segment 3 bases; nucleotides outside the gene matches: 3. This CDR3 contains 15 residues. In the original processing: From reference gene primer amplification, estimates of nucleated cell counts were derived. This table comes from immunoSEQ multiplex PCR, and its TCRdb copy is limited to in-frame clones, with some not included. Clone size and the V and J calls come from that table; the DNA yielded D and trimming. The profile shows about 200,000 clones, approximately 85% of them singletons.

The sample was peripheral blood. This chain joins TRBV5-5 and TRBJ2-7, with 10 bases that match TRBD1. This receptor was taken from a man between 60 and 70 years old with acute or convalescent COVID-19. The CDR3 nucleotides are TGTGCCAGCAGCTTGGAGGGACAGGGGTTCTACGAGCAGTACTTC. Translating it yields CASSLEGQGFYEQYF.